One sample yielded the 9 T cell receptor beta chains listed below, sequenced in a study of technical replicates of blood from a few donors. Repertoires were generated with immunoSEQ multiplex PCR, while TCRdb's copy carries only in-frame clones and drops some. The repertoire holds over 55,000 clones, around nine tenths seen once, with roughly 5% in the top ten. The sample comprised PBMCs. The receptors derive from a human donor in good health. Some clones in this sample may be carry-over from other donors' samples.

This clone was seen a few times. The rearrangement uses TRBV7-8 and TRBJ2-1; 7 bases match TRBD1. This CDR3 contains 16 residues. From germline, CDR1 is SGHVS and CDR2 FQNEAQ. Unmatched junction bases numbered 13, after V lost 5 bases and J lost 6 bases. CDR3 in amino acids: CASSPTTGYRGNEQFF. The CDR3 DNA follows: TGTGCCAGCAGCCCGACGACAGGGTATAGGGGCAATGAGCAGTTCTTC.

V is TRBV19 and J is TRBJ2-2; TRBD2 agrees at 10 bases. Germline V gives CDR1 LNHDA, CDR2 SQIVND (reference sequence). The V and J ends lost 7 bases and 2 bases, in that order; junction bases with no gene match: 10. The CDR3 is 17 amino acids. The CDR3 sequence: CASTRPGLAPNTGELFF. CDR3 in DNA: TGTGCCAGTACCAGACCGGGACTAGCGCCTAACACCGGGGAGCTGTTTTTT.

CDR3 in amino acids: CASSLREGGIYNEQFF. CDR3 DNA sequence: TGCGCCAGCAGCCTTCGGGAGGGCGGGATCTACAATGAGCAGTTCTTC. The chain uses TRBV4-1 and TRBJ2-1, with 8 bases matching TRBD2. The germline gives CDR1 MGHRA, CDR2 YSYEKL. Trimming at V came to 4 bases and at J to 3 bases, leaving 8 bases not matched to a gene. The CDR3 has 16 residues.

The chain recombines TRBV7-8 with TRBJ2-7, with 7 bases matching TRBD2. The CDR3 totals 14 residues. V was clipped by 6 bases and J by 2 bases; unmatched bases: 7. Germline V gene sequence: CDR1 SGHVS, CDR2 FQNEAQ. The CDR3 loop is CASRSGAFTYEQYF. The CDR3, as DNA: TGTGCCAGCAGGAGCGGGGCCTTCACCTACGAGCAGTACTTC.

The rearrangement uses TRBV10-3 and TRBJ2-2, with D possibly matching TRBD1 (5 bases). This CDR3 comprises 12 residues. Germline assignment: CDR1 ENHRY and CDR2 SYGVKD. Trimming removed 7 bases from V and 5 bases from J, with 8 bases in between. CDR3 in DNA: TGTGCCATCACTCAGGGAACCGGGGAGCTGTTTTTT. It encodes CAITQGTGELFF.

This chain's CDR3 is CASTPLSSSYNEQFF. CDR3 bases: TGTGCCAGCACCCCACTGTCGAGCTCCTACAATGAGCAGTTCTTC. The rearrangement links TRBV27 to TRBJ2-1; D is unclear. Between the trimmed V and J ends, which lost 7 bases and 0 bases, there was a span of 13 bases. The CDR3 consists of 15 residues. Per the germline V gene, CDR1 is MNHEY and CDR2 is SMNVEV (reference sequence).

The J gene is TRBJ2-5, the V gene TRBV2, with 7 bases that match TRBD2. The ends lost 0 bases at V and 3 bases at J; junction bases unmatched: 4. This CDR3 comprises 15 residues. Per germline, CDR1 SNHLY and CDR2 FYNNEI. The CDR3 is CASSEARGREETQYF. Here the CDR3 DNA reads TGTGCCAGCAGTGAAGCGCGGGGGAGGGAAGAGACCCAGTACTTC. Looking up the rest from reference TRBV2 and TRBJ2-5 gives the full variable domain: EPEVTQTPSHQVTQMGQEVILRCVPISNHLYFYWYRQILGQKVEFLVSFYNNEISEKSEIFDDQFSVERPDGSNFTLKIRSTKLEDSAMYFCASSEARGREETQYFGPGTRLLVL.

This chain links TRBV27 with TRBJ2-2; D is unclear. V dropped 3 bases and J dropped 0 bases, with 5 bases sitting between them. CDR1 is MNHEY, CDR2 SMNVEV, per germline (reference sequence). The CDR3 runs to 14 residues. The CDR3 region has the DNA TGTGCCAGCAGTTTTACTACGAACACCGGGGAGCTGTTTTTT. As protein: CASSFTTNTGELFF.

V gene TRBV6-5 combines with J gene TRBJ1-1; weak D call: TRBD1 (5 bases). Germline V CDR1 and CDR2: MNHEY, SVGAGI. The CDR3 length is 14 residues. V was shortened by 5 bases and J by 4 bases, with 14 bases between the two germline ends. The CDR3 here is CASSRQTVRTEAFF. The CDR3 nucleotides read TGTGCCAGCAGTCGACAGACAGTGCGCACTGAAGCTTTCTTT.